A single sample is the source of the 4 T cell receptor beta chains below, sequenced in a study of cytomegalovirus exposure and HLA in healthy donors. PCR primers comprised 60 Vbeta and 13 Jbeta primers. This table comes from immunoSEQ multiplex PCR, and its TCRdb copy is limited to in-frame clones, with some not included. The sample shows roughly 100,000 clones, under 85% of them seen only once. The sample consisted of PBMCs. The receptors shown here come from a female donor in good health and CMV-seropositive.

V is TRBV7-2 and J is TRBJ2-7; D possibly corresponds to TRBD1 (6 bases). This CDR3 spans 14 amino acids. CDR1 and CDR2 from the germline V gene are SGHTA and FQGNSA. Trimming removed 1 base from V and 6 bases from J, with 13 bases in between. The CDR3 loop is CASSLVLSGAEQYF. CDR3 nucleotides: TGTGCCAGCAGCTTAGTGTTGTCAGGGGCCGAGCAGTACTTC.

The chain combines TRBV29-1 with TRBJ1-2, with TRBD1 identical over 9 bases. This CDR3 is 14 amino acids long. The ends lost 4 bases at V and 1 base at J; junction bases unmatched: 4. Germline values: CDR1 SQVTM, CDR2 ANQGSEA. The CDR3 is CSVVPGQGNYGYTF. In nucleotides, the CDR3 is TGCAGCGTTGTTCCGGGACAGGGTAACTATGGCTACACCTTC.

The J gene is TRBJ1-2, the V gene TRBV9; 7 bases fit TRBD1. Germline V gene lookup returns CDR1 SGDLS and CDR2 YYNGEE. The V and J ends lost 3 bases and 8 bases, in that order; junction bases with no gene match: 7. The CDR3 sequence is 13 residues long. CDR3 sequence (DNA): TGTGCCAGCAGCGACGACAGGGTAGGCGGCTACACCTTC. Its protein product is CASSDDRVGGYTF.

The gene calls are TRBV28 and TRBJ2-2; weak D call: TRBD2 (7 bases). The CDR3 has 12 amino acids. The germline V and J ends were trimmed by 11 bases and 4 bases, with 11 bases remaining between them. Germline values: CDR1 MDHEN, CDR2 SYDVKM. The CDR3 reads CAGGASTGELFF. The CDR3 region has the DNA TGTGCCGGGGGGGCGAGCACCGGGGAGCTGTTTTTT.